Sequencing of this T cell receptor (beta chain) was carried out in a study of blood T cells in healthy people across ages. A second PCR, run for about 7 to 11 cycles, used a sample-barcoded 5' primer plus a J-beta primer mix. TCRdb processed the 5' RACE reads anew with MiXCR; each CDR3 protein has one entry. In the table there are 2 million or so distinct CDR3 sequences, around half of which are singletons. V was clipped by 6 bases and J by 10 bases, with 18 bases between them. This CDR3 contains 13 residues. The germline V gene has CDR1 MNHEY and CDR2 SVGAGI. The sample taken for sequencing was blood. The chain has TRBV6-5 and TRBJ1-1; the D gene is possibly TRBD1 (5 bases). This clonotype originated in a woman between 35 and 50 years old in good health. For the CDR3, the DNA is TGTGCCAGCAGCAACGGGGCAGCAGGGCCAGCTTTCTTT. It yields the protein CASSNGAAGPAFF.